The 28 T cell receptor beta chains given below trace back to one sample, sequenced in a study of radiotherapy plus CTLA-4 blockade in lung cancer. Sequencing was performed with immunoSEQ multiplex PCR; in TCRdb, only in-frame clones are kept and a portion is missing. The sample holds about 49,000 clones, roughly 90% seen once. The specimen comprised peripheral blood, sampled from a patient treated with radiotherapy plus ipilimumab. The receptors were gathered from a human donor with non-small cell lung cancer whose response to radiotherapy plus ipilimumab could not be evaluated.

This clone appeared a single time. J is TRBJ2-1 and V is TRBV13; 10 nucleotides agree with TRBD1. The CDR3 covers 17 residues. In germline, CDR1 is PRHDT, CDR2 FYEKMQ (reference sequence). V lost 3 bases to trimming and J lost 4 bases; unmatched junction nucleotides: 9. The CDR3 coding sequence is TGTGCCAGCAGCTTGCTTAGCGGGGACAGGGGATACAATGAGCAGTTCTTC. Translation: CASSLLSGDRGYNEQFF.

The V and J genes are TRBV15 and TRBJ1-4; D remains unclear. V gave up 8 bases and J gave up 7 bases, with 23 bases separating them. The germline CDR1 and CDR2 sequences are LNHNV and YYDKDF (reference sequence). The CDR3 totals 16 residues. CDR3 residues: CATGVNRGGLGEKLFF. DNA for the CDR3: TGTGCCACCGGCGTTAACCGTGGCGGATTGGGTGAAAAACTGTTTTTT.

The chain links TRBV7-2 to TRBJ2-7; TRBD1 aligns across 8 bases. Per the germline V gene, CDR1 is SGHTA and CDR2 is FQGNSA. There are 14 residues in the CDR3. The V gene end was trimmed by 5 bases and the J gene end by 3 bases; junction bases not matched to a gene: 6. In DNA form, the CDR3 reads TGTGCCAGCAGCCCGGACAGGGCGCTCTACGAGCAGTACTTC. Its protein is CASSPDRALYEQYF.

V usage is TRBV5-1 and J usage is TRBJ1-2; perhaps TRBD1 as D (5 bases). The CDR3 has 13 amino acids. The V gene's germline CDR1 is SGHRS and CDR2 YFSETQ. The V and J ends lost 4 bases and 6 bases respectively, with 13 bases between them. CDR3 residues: CASSVQGGDGYTF. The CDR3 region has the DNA TGCGCCAGCAGCGTTCAGGGTGGAGATGGCTACACCTTC.

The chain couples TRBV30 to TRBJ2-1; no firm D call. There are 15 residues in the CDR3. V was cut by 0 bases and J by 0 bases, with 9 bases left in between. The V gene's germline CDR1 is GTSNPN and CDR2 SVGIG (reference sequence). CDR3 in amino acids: CAWSVPEFSYNEQFF. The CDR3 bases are TGTGCCTGGAGTGTACCCGAGTTCTCCTACAATGAGCAGTTCTTC. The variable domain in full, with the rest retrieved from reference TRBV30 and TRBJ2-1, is SQTIHQWPATLVQPVGSPLSLECTVEGTSNPNLYWYRQAAGRGLQLLFYSVGIGQISSEVPQNLSASRPQDRQFILSSKKLLLSDSGFYLCAWSVPEFSYNEQFFGPGTRLTVL.

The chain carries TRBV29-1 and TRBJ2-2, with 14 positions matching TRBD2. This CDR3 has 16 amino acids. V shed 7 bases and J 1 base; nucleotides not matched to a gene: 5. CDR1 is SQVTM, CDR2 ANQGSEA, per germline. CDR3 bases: TGCAGCGCAGGACTAGCGGGGGGCGTGAACACCGGGGAGCTGTTTTTT. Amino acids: CSAGLAGGVNTGELFF.

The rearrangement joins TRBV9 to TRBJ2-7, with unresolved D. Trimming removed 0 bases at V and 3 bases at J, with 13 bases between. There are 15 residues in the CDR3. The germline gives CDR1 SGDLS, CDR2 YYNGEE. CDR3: CASSVDLEVGYEQYF. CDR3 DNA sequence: TGTGCCAGCAGCGTAGATCTAGAGGTAGGCTACGAGCAGTACTTC. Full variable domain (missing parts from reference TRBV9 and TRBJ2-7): DSGVTQTPKHLITATGQRVTLRCSPRSGDLSVYWYQQSLDQGLQFLIQYYNGEERAKGNILERFSAQQFPDLHSELNLSSLELGDSALYFCASSVDLEVGYEQYFGPGTRLTVT.

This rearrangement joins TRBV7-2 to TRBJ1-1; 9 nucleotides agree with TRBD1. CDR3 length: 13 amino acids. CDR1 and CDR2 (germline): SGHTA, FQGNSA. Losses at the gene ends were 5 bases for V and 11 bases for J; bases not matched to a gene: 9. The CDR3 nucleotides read TGTGCCAGCAGCACATACAGGGGGCGGGAGGCTTTCTTT. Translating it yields CASSTYRGREAFF.

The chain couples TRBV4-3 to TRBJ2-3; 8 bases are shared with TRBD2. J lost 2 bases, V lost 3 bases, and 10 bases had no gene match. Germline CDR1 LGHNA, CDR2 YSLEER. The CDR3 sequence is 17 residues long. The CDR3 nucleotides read TGCGCCAGCAGCCAGGAACGGAGCGGGGGACCCACAGATACGCAGTATTTT. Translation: CASSQERSGGPTDTQYF.

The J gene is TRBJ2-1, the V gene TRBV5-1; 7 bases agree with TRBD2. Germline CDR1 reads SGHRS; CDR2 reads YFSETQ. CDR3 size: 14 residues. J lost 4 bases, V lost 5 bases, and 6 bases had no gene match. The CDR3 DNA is TGCGCCAGCAGAGGCCTAGCGGAATACAATGAGCAGTTCTTC. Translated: CASRGLAEYNEQFF.

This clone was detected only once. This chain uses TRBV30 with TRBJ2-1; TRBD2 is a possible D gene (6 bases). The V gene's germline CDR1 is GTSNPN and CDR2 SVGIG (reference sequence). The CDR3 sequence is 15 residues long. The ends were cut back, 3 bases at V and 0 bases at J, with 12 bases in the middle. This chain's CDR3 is CAWRVRRASYNEQFF. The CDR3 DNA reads TGTGCCTGGAGGGTGCGGAGGGCCTCCTACAATGAGCAGTTCTTC.

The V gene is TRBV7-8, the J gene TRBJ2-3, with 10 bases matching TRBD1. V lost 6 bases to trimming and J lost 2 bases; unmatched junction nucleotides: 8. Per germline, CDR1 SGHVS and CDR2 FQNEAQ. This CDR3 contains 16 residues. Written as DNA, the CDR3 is TGTGCCAGCAGGGGGCCCGGGACAGGGGACACAGATACGCAGTATTTT. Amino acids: CASRGPGTGDTDTQYF. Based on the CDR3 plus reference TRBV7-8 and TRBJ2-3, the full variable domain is GAGVSQSPRYKVAKRGQDVALRCDPISGHVSLFWYQQALGQGPEFLTYFQNEAQLDKSGLPSDRFFAERPEGSVSTLKIQRTQQEDSAVYLCASRGPGTGDTDTQYFGPGTRLTVL.

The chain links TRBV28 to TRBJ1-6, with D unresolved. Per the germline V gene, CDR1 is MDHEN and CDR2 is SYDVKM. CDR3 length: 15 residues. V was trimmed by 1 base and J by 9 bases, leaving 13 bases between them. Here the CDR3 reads CASSLSGRAGSPLHF. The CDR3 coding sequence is TGTGCCAGCAGTTTATCAGGACGGGCGGGTTCACCCCTCCACTTT.

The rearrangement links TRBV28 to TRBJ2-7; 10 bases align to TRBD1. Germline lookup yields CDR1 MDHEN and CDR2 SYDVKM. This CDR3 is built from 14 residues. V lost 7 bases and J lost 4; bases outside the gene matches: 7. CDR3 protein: CASIPGQGSYEQYF. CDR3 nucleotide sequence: TGTGCCAGCATTCCGGGACAGGGGAGTTACGAGCAGTACTTC.

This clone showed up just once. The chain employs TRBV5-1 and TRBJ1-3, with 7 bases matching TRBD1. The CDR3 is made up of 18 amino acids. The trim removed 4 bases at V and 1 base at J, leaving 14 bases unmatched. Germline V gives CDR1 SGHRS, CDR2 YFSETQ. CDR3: CASSPRGLGSWSGNTIYF. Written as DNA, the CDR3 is TGCGCCAGCAGCCCGAGGGGGCTGGGGAGTTGGTCTGGAAACACCATATATTTT. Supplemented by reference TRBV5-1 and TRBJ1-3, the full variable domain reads KAGVTQTPRYLIKTRGQQVTLSCSPISGHRSVSWYQQTPGQGLQFLFEYFSETQRNKGNFPGRFSGRQFSNSRSEMNVSTLELGDSALYLCASSPRGLGSWSGNTIYFGEGSWLTVV.

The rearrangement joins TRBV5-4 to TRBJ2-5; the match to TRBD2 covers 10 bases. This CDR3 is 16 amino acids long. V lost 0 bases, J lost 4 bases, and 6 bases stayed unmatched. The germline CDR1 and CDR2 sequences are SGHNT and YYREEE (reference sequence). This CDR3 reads CASSLEKRGGRETQYF. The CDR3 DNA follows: TGTGCCAGCAGCTTGGAAAAGCGGGGGGGCAGAGAGACCCAGTACTTC.

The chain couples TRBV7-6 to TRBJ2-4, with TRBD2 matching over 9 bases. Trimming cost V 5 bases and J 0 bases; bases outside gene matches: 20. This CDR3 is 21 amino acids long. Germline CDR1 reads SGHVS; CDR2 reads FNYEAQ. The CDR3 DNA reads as TGTGCCAGCAGCCTAGAACCCCCGGCCAGCGGGGGGAGGATAGCCAAAAACATTCAGTACTTC. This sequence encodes CASSLEPPASGGRIAKNIQYF.

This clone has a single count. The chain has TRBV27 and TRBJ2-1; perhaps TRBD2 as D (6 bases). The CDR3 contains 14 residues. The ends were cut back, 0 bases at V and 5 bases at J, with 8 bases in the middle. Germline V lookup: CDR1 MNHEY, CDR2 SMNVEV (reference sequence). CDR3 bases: TGTGCCAGCAGTTTATCGGGGGGACACAATGAGCAGTTCTTC. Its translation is CASSLSGGHNEQFF.

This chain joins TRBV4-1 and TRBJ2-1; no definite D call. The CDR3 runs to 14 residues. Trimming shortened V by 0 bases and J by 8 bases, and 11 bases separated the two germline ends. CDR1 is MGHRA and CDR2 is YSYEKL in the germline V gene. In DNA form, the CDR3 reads TGCGCCAGCAGCCAAGATCAAGAGAGAGATGAGCAGTTCTTC. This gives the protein CASSQDQERDEQFF.

The CDR3 protein is CASSVTGLAGGQDTQYF. CDR3 DNA sequence: TGTGCCAGCAGTGTCACCGGACTAGCGGGGGGGCAAGATACGCAGTATTTT. V usage is TRBV27 and J usage is TRBJ2-3; TRBD2 matches 15 bases. The germline CDR1 and CDR2 sequences are MNHEY and SMNVEV (reference sequence). Trimming cost V 5 bases and J 5 bases; bases outside gene matches: 8. CDR3 length: 17 amino acids.

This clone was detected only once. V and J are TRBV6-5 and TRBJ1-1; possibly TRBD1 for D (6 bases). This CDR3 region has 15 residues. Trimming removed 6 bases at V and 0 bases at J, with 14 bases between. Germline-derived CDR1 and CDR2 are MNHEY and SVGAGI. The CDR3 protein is CASSLLTGMNTEAFF. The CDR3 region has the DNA TGTGCCAGCAGCCTACTAACAGGGATGAACACTGAAGCTTTCTTT.

The CDR3 here is CASGTGLNEKLFF. The CDR3 DNA is TGTGCCAGCGGCACAGGACTAAATGAAAAACTGTTTTTT. The chain recombines TRBV6-1 with TRBJ1-4; a possible D gene is TRBD1 (5 bases). V lost 8 bases, J lost 5 bases, and 12 bases lay in between. Germline CDR1 reads MNHNS; CDR2 reads SASEGT. The CDR3 is 13 residues long.

CDR3 coding DNA: TGTGCCAGCAGTCGGGGACAGGGGGCAAACACCATATATTTT. Translating gives CASSRGQGANTIYF. The chain has TRBV2 and TRBJ1-3; 12 nucleotides match TRBD1. Germline assignment: CDR1 SNHLY and CDR2 FYNNEI. This CDR3 region has 14 residues. Unmatched junction bases numbered 2, after V lost 5 bases and J lost 6 bases. The full variable domain, with the rest looked up from reference TRBV2 and TRBJ1-3, is EPEVTQTPSHQVTQMGQEVILRCVPISNHLYFYWYRQILGQKVEFLVSFYNNEISEKSEIFDDQFSVERPDGSNFTLKIRSTKLEDSAMYFCASSRGQGANTIYFGEGSWLTVV.

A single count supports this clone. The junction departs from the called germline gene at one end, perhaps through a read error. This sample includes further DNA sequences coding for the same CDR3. CDR3 loop: CASSIQQNTEAFF. The CDR3 bases are TGTGCCAGCAGCATACAGCAGAACACTGAGGCTTTCTTT. This sequence joins TRBV11-2 and TRBJ1-1; D unresolved. This CDR3 comprises 13 residues. Germline CDR1 SGHAT, CDR2 FQNNGV.

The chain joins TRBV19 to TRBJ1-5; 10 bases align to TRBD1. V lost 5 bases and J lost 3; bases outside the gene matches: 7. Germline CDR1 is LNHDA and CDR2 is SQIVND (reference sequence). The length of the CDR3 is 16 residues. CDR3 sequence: CASSFETGGPNQPQHF. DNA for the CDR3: TGTGCCAGTAGTTTCGAGACAGGGGGCCCCAATCAGCCCCAGCATTTT.

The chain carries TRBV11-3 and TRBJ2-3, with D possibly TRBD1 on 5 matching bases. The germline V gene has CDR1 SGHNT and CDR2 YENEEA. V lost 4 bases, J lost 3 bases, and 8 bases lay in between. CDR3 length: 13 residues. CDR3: CASSYRQTDTQYF. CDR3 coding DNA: TGTGCCAGCAGCTACCGACAGACAGATACGCAGTATTTT.

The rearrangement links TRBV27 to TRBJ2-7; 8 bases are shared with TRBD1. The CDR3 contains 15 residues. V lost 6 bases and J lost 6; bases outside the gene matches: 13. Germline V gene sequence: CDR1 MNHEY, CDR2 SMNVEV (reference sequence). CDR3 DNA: TGTGCCAGCAGCTCAGGGGGCAGTATCCCACGCGAGCAGTACTTC. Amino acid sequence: CASSSGGSIPREQYF.

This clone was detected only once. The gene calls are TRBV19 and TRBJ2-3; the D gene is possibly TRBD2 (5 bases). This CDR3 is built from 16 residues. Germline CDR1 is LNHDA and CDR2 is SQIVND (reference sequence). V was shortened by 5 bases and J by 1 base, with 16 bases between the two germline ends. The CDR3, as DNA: TGTGCCAGTAGTGCTGGAGGCACACTGGGCACAGATACGCAGTATTTT. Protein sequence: CASSAGGTLGTDTQYF.